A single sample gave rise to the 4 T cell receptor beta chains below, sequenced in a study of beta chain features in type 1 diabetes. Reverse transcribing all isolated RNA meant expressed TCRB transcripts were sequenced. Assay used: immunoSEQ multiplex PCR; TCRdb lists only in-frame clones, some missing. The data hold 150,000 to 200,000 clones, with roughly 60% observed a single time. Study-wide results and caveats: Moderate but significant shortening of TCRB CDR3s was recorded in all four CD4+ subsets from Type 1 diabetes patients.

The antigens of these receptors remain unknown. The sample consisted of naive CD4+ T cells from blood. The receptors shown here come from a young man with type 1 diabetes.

The CDR3 DNA reads as TGCGCCAGCGTAGCGGGACTAGCGGACCATTTCACAGATACGCAGTATTTT. It encodes CASVAGLADHFTDTQYF. V and J are TRBV5-1 and TRBJ2-3; 11 bases agree with TRBD2. CDR3 length: 17 amino acids. V lost 7 bases to trimming and J lost 2 bases; unmatched junction nucleotides: 12. Germline CDR1 and CDR2: SGHRS and YFSETQ.

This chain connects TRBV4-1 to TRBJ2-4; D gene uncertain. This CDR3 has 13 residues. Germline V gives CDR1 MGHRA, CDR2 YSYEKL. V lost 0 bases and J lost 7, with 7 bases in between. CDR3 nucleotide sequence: TGCGCCAGCAGCCAAGACGTTTACAACATTCAGTACTTC. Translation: CASSQDVYNIQYF.

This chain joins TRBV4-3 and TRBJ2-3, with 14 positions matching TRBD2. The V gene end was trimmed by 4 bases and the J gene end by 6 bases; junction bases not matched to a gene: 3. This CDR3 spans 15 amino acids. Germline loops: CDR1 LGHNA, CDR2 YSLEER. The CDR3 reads CASSRTSGGRDTQYF. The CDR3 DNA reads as TGCGCCAGCAGCCGGACTAGCGGGGGGCGGGATACGCAGTATTTT.

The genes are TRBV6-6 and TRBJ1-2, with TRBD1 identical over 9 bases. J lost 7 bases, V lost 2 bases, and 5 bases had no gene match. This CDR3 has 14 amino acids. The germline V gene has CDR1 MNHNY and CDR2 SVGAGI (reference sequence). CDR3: CASSYGDRAFGYTF. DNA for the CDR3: TGTGCCAGCAGTTACGGGGACAGGGCATTTGGCTACACCTTC.